The 23 T cell receptor beta chains below were found in one sample sequenced in a study of CD8 T cells in ankylosing spondylitis. Study-wide results and caveats: Made up of about eight highly homologous variants, a TCR beta motif appeared characteristic of ankylosing spondylitis blood.

For these receptors, no antigen is known. Each CDR3 protein is one row after TCRdb ran MiXCR on the 5' RACE reads. Of 300,000 to 400,000 distinct CDR3 sequences in the sample, about a fifth were seen once. The sequencing input was blood, either unsorted or a sorted T cell fraction (not recorded which). The receptors here all came from a male donor with ankylosing spondylitis.

This clonotype was found a few times. The chain links TRBV5-1 to TRBJ1-2; D is perhaps TRBD1 (6 bases). The CDR3 consists of 12 residues. Germline-derived CDR1 and CDR2 are SGHRS and YFSETQ. The V end lost 3 bases, the J end lost 3 bases, and 6 bases lay between the germline ends. CDR3: CASSYRDYGYTF. CDR3 bases: TGCGCCAGCAGCTACAGGGACTATGGCTACACCTTC. The full variable domain, completed using reference TRBV5-1 and TRBJ1-2, is KAGVTQTPRYLIKTRGQQVTLSCSPISGHRSVSWYQQTPGQGLQFLFEYFSETQRNKGNFPGRFSGRQFSNSRSEMNVSTLELGDSALYLCASSYRDYGYTFGSGTRLTVV.

CDR3 DNA: TGTGCCAGCAGCTTATCCCCGACAGGGGGCTATGGCTACACCTTC. This codes for CASSLSPTGGYGYTF. The J gene is TRBJ1-2, the V gene TRBV7-9, with TRBD1 identical over 9 bases. The junction had 5 bases not matched to a gene; V was cut back by 2 bases and J by 4 bases. CDR3 length: 15 amino acids. CDR1 is SEHNR and CDR2 is FQNEAQ in the germline V gene (reference sequence).

Only a few counts were recorded for this clonotype. The chain is built from TRBV5-1 and TRBJ1-1; TRBD1 might be the D (6 bases). Germline-derived CDR1 and CDR2 are SGHRS and YFSETQ. The CDR3 is 15 amino acids. V dropped 2 bases and J dropped 1 base, with 12 bases sitting between them. CDR3: CASSFTGTQNTEAFF. In DNA form, the CDR3 reads TGCGCCAGCAGCTTCACCGGGACACAGAACACTGAAGCTTTCTTT.

This clonotype was observed a few times. The chain has TRBV7-8 and TRBJ2-7; 10 bases match TRBD2. This CDR3 has 15 amino acids. The J segment lost 5 bases and the V segment lost 5 bases, leaving 9 bases of the junction unmatched. Germline CDR1 is SGHVS and CDR2 is FQNEAQ. The CDR3 here is CASSTASGRYDEQYF. CDR3 in DNA: TGTGCCAGCAGCACAGCTAGCGGGAGATACGACGAGCAGTACTTC.

This clonotype was observed a few times. The V and J genes are TRBV19 and TRBJ2-1; TRBD2 matches 7 bases. Germline CDR1 LNHDA, CDR2 SQIVND (reference sequence). V lost 5 bases, J lost 9 bases, and 22 bases stayed unmatched. This CDR3 is built from 18 residues. The CDR3 DNA reads as TGTGCCAGTAGTTTGTCGGAGATGGCGGGAGAGGTCGGAAGTGAGCAGTTCTTC. Amino acid sequence: CASSLSEMAGEVGSEQFF. The full variable domain, in which reference TRBV19 and TRBJ2-1 provide the parts outside the CDR3, is DGGITQSPKYLFRKEGQNVTLSCEQNLNHDAMYWYRQDPGQGLRLIYYSQIVNDFQKGDIAEGYSVSREKKESFPLTVTSAQKNPTAFYLCASSLSEMAGEVGSEQFFGPGTRLTVL.

V usage is TRBV28 and J usage is TRBJ1-4; the D gene is possibly TRBD1 (6 bases). V lost 6 bases and J 8 bases, leaving 16 bases between the germline ends. Per the germline V gene, CDR1 is MDHEN and CDR2 is SYDVKM. The CDR3 loop spans 14 amino acids. The CDR3 protein is CASSAGGWTEKLFF. CDR3 nucleotide sequence: TGTGCCAGCAGCGCGGGGGGCTGGACGGAAAAACTGTTTTTT.

This clonotype was seen ten or more times. V gene TRBV5-1 combines with J gene TRBJ2-7; D unresolved. The CDR3 extends over 14 amino acids. The ends were cut back, 4 bases at V and 0 bases at J, with 11 bases in the middle. Germline assignment: CDR1 SGHRS and CDR2 YFSETQ. CDR3 DNA: TGCGCCAGCAGCCTGGCGACACTCTCCTACGAGCAGTACTTC. As protein: CASSLATLSYEQYF.

This clonotype was observed a few times. At one of its ends the junction is not consistent with the germline gene, which may arise from a read error. The chain carries TRBV7-7 and TRBJ2-1; 9 bases are shared with TRBD2. The CDR3 consists of 16 residues. The germline CDR1 and CDR2 sequences are SSHAT and FNYEAQ (reference sequence). Written as DNA, the CDR3 is TGTGCTAGCAGCACGGGACTAGCAAGCCCCTACAATGAGCAGTTCTTC. Encoded protein: CASSTGLASPYNEQFF. Full variable domain (missing parts from reference TRBV7-7 and TRBJ2-1): GAGVSQSPRYKVTKRGQDVTLRCDPISSHATLYWYQQALGQGPEFLTYFNYEAQPDKSGLPSDRFSAERPEGSISTLTIQRTEQRDSAMYRCASSTGLASPYNEQFFGPGTRLTVL.

This clonotype was seen a handful of times. The genes are TRBV7-3 and TRBJ2-1; maybe TRBD2 (6 bases). There are 15 residues in the CDR3. The germline V gene encodes CDR1 SGHTA and CDR2 FQGTGA. V dropped 5 bases and J dropped 7 bases, with 18 bases sitting between them. Here the CDR3 reads CASSLLRAGYNEQFF. The CDR3 DNA reads as TGTGCCAGCAGCCTCCTTCGGGCGGGGTATAATGAGCAGTTCTTC. Full variable domain (missing parts from reference TRBV7-3 and TRBJ2-1): GAGVSQTPSNKVTEKGKYVELRCDPISGHTALYWYRQSLGQGPEFLIYFQGTGAADDSGLPNDRFFAVRPEGSVSTLKIQRTERGDSAVYLCASSLLRAGYNEQFFGPGTRLTVL.

This clonotype was counted a few times. The chain couples TRBV20-1 to TRBJ2-5, with D perhaps assigned TRBD1 or TRBD2 (5 bases each). The CDR3 has 12 amino acids. Trimming pared 6 bases from V and 5 bases from J, leaving 13 bases between. The germline V gene has CDR1 DFQATT and CDR2 SNEGSKA (reference sequence). For the CDR3, the DNA is TGCAGTGCCCCCCGAGGGGAGGAGACCCAGTACTTC. This gives the protein CSAPRGEETQYF.

The genes are TRBV11-2 and TRBJ1-3, with 9 bases matching TRBD1. Trimming cost V 2 bases and J 12 bases; bases outside gene matches: 11. The CDR3 sequence is 15 residues long. Per germline, CDR1 SGHAT and CDR2 FQNNGV. The CDR3 reads CASSLPPGQGPIIYF. The CDR3 bases are TGTGCCAGCAGCTTACCCCCGGGACAGGGTCCGATCATATATTTT.

The table lists this clonotype with a few counts. The rearrangement joins TRBV29-1 to TRBJ2-5; 12 bases map to TRBD2. V gave up 7 bases and J gave up 2 bases; unmatched junction bases: 14. The CDR3 loop spans 17 amino acids. Germline CDR1 reads SQVTM; CDR2 reads ANQGSEA. In DNA form, the CDR3 reads TGCAGCGCCGCGCCGGCTAGCGGGAGGGGAGGGCAAGAGACCCAGTACTTC. Encoded protein: CSAAPASGRGGQETQYF.

The genes are TRBV7-3 and TRBJ2-3, with D tentatively TRBD2 (6 bases). This CDR3 has 12 residues. Trimming removed 4 bases from V and 8 bases from J, with 10 bases in between. Per the germline V gene, CDR1 is SGHTA and CDR2 is FQGTGA. In DNA form, the CDR3 reads TGTGCCAGCAGCTCGTCCGGGGGTACGCAGTATTTT. It yields the protein CASSSSGGTQYF.

The CDR3 protein is CASSLTGGGDTQYF. For the CDR3, the DNA is TGCGCCAGCAGCCTCACCGGGGGGGGAGATACGCAGTATTTT. The V gene is TRBV5-1, the J gene TRBJ2-3; 8 bases map to TRBD2. V was pared by 4 bases and J by 5 bases, with 6 bases of the junction left unmatched. The CDR3 consists of 14 residues. CDR1 SGHRS and CDR2 YFSETQ come from the germline V gene.

This clonotype turned up a few times. The rearrangement uses TRBV5-1 and TRBJ2-5, with TRBD1 identical over 10 bases. Germline loops: CDR1 SGHRS, CDR2 YFSETQ. CDR3 length equals 15 residues. Trimming at V came to 4 bases and at J to 5 bases, leaving 8 bases not matched to a gene. The CDR3 loop reads CASSKTTGGVETQYF. In DNA, the CDR3 is TGCGCCAGCAGCAAGACGACAGGGGGCGTCGAGACCCAGTACTTC. The whole variable domain, remainder taken from reference TRBV5-1 and TRBJ2-5, is KAGVTQTPRYLIKTRGQQVTLSCSPISGHRSVSWYQQTPGQGLQFLFEYFSETQRNKGNFPGRFSGRQFSNSRSEMNVSTLELGDSALYLCASSKTTGGVETQYFGPGTRLLVL.

V is TRBV29-1 and J is TRBJ2-3; 10 nucleotides match TRBD2. V dropped 3 bases and J dropped 4; count of bases not matched to a gene: 4. The CDR3 is made up of 14 amino acids. Germline CDR1 is SQVTM and CDR2 is ANQGSEA. CDR3 sequence reads: CSVEGLARSDTQYF. In DNA, the CDR3 is TGCAGCGTTGAGGGACTAGCGAGATCAGATACGCAGTATTTT.

This clonotype was counted between two and nine times. The rearrangement joins TRBV7-2 to TRBJ2-7; 9 bases line up with TRBD1. Trimming at V came to 5 bases and at J to 3 bases, leaving 8 bases not matched to a gene. The CDR3 has 15 amino acids. Looked up from germline, CDR1 is SGHTA and CDR2 is FQGNSA. CDR3 in amino acids: CASSARQGGLYEQYF. DNA of the CDR3: TGTGCCAGCAGCGCTCGACAGGGGGGACTCTACGAGCAGTACTTC.

The chain joins TRBV29-1 to TRBJ1-3; D is uncertain. This CDR3 has 12 residues. In germline, CDR1 is SQVTM, CDR2 ANQGSEA. V lost 4 bases, J lost 0 bases, and 4 bases lay in between. The CDR3 loop reads CSVGGSGNTIYF. CDR3 DNA sequence: TGCAGCGTTGGCGGCTCTGGAAACACCATATATTTT.

A few counts support this clonotype. The gene calls are TRBV7-8 and TRBJ2-3; TRBD2 might be the D (6 bases). The length of the CDR3 is 15 residues. V gave up 5 bases and J gave up 3 bases, with 15 bases separating them. CDR1 is SGHVS and CDR2 is FQNEAQ in the germline V gene. CDR3 nucleotide sequence: TGTGCCAGCAGCCCCTCTGCGGGGTGGACAGATACGCAGTATTTT. It codes for CASSPSAGWTDTQYF. Drawing the rest from reference TRBV7-8 and TRBJ2-3, the complete variable domain is GAGVSQSPRYKVAKRGQDVALRCDPISGHVSLFWYQQALGQGPEFLTYFQNEAQLDKSGLPSDRFFAERPEGSVSTLKIQRTQQEDSAVYLCASSPSAGWTDTQYFGPGTRLTVL.

This clonotype was counted a single time. J is TRBJ2-5 and V is TRBV14; D uncertain. The CDR3 runs 15 residues. Germline V gives CDR1 SGHDN, CDR2 FVKESK. The germline V and J ends were trimmed by 6 bases and 1 base, with 15 bases remaining between them. The CDR3, as DNA: TGTGCCAGCAGTCCCCTCACTTCCCGCCAAGAGACCCAGTACTTC. Its translation: CASSPLTSRQETQYF.

At least ten counts were recorded for this clonotype. J is TRBJ2-2 and V is TRBV7-2; tentative D call: TRBD2 (6 bases). This CDR3 has 14 amino acids. Germline V gene sequence: CDR1 SGHTA, CDR2 FQGNSA. The germline V and J ends were trimmed by 5 bases and 1 base, with 8 bases remaining between them. In nucleotides, the CDR3 is TGTGCCAGCAGCAGGGACTTGAACACCGGGGAGCTGTTTTTT. Amino acid sequence: CASSRDLNTGELFF.

This clonotype was detected ten times or more. The V gene is TRBV29-1, the J gene TRBJ2-7; possibly TRBD1 for D (6 bases). V was trimmed by 3 bases and J by 2 bases, leaving 14 bases between them. The germline gives CDR1 SQVTM, CDR2 ANQGSEA. The CDR3 contains 14 residues. CDR3 sequence reads: CSVDTGRGPYEQYF. DNA of the CDR3: TGCAGCGTTGATACAGGGAGAGGCCCCTACGAGCAGTACTTC.

The chain employs TRBV5-1 and TRBJ2-7; TRBD1 matches 7 bases. CDR1 and CDR2 from the germline V gene are SGHRS and YFSETQ. J gave up 1 base and V 2 bases, and 6 bases lay outside the gene matches. The CDR3 is 15 amino acids. The CDR3 loop reads CASSFWTGNSYEQYF. The CDR3 coding sequence is TGCGCCAGCAGCTTTTGGACAGGCAATTCCTACGAGCAGTACTTC.